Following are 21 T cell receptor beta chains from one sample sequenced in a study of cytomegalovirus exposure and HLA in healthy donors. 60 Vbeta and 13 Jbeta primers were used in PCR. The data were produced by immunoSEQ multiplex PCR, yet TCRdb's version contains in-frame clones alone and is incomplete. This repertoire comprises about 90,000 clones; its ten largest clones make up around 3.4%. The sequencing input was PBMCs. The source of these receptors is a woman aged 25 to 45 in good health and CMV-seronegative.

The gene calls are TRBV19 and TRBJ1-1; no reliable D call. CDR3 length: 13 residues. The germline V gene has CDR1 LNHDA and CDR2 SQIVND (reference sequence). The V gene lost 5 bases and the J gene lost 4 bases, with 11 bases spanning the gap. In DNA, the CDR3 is TGTGCCAGTAGTCCTTCCTTGAGCACTGAAGCTTTCTTT. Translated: CASSPSLSTEAFF. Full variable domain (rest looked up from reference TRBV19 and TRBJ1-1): DGGITQSPKYLFRKEGQNVTLSCEQNLNHDAMYWYRQDPGQGLRLIYYSQIVNDFQKGDIAEGYSVSREKKESFPLTVTSAQKNPTAFYLCASSPSLSTEAFFGQGTRLTVV.

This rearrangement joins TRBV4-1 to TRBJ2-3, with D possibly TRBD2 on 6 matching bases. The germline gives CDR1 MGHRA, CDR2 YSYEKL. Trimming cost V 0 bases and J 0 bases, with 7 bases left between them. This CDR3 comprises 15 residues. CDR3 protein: CASSQDGTSTDTQYF. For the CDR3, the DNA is TGCGCCAGCAGCCAAGACGGGACTAGCACAGATACGCAGTATTTT.

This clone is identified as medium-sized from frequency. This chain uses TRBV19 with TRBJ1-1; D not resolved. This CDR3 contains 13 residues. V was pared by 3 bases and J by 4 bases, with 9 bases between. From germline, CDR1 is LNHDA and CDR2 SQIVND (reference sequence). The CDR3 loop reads CASSMWEGTEAFF. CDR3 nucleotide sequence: TGTGCCAGTAGTATGTGGGAGGGCACTGAAGCTTTCTTT.

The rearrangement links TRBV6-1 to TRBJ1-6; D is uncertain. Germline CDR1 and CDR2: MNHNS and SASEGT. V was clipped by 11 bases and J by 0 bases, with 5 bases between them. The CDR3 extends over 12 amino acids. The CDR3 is CAGSSYNSPLHF. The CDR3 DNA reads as TGTGCCGGGAGCTCCTATAATTCACCCCTCCACTTT.

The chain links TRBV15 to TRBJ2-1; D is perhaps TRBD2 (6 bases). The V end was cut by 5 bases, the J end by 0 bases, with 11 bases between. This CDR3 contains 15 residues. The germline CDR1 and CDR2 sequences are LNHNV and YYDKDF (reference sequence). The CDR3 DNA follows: TGTGCCACCAGCGGGGACTTTTCCTCCTACAATGAGCAGTTCTTC. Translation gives CATSGDFSSYNEQFF.

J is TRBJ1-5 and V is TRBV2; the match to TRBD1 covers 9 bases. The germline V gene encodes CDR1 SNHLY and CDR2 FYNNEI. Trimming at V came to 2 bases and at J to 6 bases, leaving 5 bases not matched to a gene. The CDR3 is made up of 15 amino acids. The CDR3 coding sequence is TGTGCCAGCAGTGAATGGACAGGGGATACTCAGCCCCAGCATTTT. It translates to CASSEWTGDTQPQHF.

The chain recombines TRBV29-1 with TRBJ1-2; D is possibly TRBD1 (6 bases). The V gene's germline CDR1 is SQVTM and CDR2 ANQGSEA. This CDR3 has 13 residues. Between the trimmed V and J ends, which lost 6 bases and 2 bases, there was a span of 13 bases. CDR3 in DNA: TGCAGCGTCTGGGGAGGGGGAAACTATGGCTACACCTTC. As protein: CSVWGGGNYGYTF.

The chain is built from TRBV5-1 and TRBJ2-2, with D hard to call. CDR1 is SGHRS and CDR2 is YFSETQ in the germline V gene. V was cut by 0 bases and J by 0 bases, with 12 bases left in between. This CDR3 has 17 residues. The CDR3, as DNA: TGCGCCAGCAGCTTGGATTCAGTTATCGCGAACACCGGGGAGCTGTTTTTT. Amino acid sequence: CASSLDSVIANTGELFF.

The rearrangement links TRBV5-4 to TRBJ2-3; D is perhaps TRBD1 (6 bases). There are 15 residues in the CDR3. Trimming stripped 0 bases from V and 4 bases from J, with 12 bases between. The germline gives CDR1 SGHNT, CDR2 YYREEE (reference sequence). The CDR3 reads CASSLAAGAADTQYF. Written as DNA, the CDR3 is TGTGCCAGCAGCTTGGCGGCAGGGGCCGCAGATACGCAGTATTTT.

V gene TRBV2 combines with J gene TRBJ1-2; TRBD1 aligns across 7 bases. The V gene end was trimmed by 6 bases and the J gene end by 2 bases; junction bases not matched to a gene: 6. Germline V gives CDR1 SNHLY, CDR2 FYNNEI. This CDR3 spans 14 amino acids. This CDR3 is CASRPTGLNYGYTF. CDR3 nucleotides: TGTGCCAGCAGACCGACAGGGTTAAACTATGGCTACACCTTC. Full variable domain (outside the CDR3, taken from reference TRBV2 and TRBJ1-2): EPEVTQTPSHQVTQMGQEVILRCVPISNHLYFYWYRQILGQKVEFLVSFYNNEISEKSEIFDDQFSVERPDGSNFTLKIRSTKLEDSAMYFCASRPTGLNYGYTFGSGTRLTVV.

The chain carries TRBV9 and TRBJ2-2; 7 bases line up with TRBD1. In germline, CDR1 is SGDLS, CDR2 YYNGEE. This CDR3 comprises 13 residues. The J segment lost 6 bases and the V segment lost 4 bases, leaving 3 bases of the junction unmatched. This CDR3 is CASSLQGAGELFF. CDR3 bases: TGTGCCAGCAGCTTGCAGGGGGCCGGGGAGCTGTTTTTT.

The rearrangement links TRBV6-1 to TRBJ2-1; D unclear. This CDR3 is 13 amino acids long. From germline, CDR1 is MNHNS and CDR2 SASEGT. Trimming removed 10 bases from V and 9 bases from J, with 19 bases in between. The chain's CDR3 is CAMRRLPIGEQFF. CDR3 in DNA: TGTGCCATGAGGCGGCTTCCCATAGGTGAGCAGTTCTTC.

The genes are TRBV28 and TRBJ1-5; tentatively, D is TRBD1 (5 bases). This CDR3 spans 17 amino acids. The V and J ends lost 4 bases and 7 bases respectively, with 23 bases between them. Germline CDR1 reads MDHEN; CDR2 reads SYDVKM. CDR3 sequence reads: CASSSSWGRRGQQPQHF. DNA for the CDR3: TGTGCCAGCAGTTCCAGTTGGGGTCGTAGGGGTCAGCAGCCCCAGCATTTT.

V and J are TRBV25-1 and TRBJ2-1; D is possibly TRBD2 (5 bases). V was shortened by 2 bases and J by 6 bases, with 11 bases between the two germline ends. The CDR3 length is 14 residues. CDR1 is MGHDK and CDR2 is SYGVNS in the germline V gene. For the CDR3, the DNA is TGTGCCAGCAGTGAAGGACGGGATGTCAATGAGCAGTTCTTC. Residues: CASSEGRDVNEQFF.

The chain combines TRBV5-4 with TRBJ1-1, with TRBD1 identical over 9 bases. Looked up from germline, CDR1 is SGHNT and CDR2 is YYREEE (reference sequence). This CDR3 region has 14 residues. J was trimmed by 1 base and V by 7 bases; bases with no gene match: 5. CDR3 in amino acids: CASSRTGANTEAFF. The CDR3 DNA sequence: TGTGCCAGCTCCCGGACAGGGGCGAACACTGAAGCTTTCTTT. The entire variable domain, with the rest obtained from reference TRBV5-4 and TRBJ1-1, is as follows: ETGVTQSPTHLIKTRGQQVTLRCSSQSGHNTVSWYQQALGQGPQFIFQYYREEENGRGNFPPRFSGLQFPNYSSELNVNALELDDSALYLCASSRTGANTEAFFGQGTRLTVV.

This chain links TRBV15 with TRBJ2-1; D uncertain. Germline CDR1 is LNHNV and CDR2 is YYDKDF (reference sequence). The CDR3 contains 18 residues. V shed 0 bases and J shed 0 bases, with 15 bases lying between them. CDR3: CATSRDTNTLSSYNEQFF. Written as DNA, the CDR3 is TGTGCCACCAGCAGAGATACCAATACCTTGAGCTCCTACAATGAGCAGTTCTTC.

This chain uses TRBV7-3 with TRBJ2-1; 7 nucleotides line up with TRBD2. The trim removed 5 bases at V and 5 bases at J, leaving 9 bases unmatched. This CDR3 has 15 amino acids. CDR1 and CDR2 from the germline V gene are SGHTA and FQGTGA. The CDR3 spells CASSPERDYDNEQFF. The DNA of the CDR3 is TGTGCCAGCAGCCCCGAGCGGGATTATGACAATGAGCAGTTCTTC. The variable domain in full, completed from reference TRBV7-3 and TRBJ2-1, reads GAGVSQTPSNKVTEKGKYVELRCDPISGHTALYWYRQSLGQGPEFLIYFQGTGAADDSGLPNDRFFAVRPEGSVSTLKIQRTERGDSAVYLCASSPERDYDNEQFFGPGTRLTVL.

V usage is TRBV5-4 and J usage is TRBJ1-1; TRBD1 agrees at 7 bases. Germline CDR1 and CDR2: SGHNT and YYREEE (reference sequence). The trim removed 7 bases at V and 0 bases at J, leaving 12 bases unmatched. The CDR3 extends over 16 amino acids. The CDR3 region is CASSVDRSYMNTEAFF. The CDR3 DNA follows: TGTGCCAGCTCAGTGGACAGGTCTTATATGAACACTGAAGCTTTCTTT. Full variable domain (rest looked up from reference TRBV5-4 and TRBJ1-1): ETGVTQSPTHLIKTRGQQVTLRCSSQSGHNTVSWYQQALGQGPQFIFQYYREEENGRGNFPPRFSGLQFPNYSSELNVNALELDDSALYLCASSVDRSYMNTEAFFGQGTRLTVV.

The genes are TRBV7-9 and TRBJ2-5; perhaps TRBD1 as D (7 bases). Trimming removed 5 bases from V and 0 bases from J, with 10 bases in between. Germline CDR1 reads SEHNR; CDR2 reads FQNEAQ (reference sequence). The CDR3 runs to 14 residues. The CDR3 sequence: CASSQGGDQETQYF. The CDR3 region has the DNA TGTGCCAGCAGCCAGGGGGGAGACCAAGAGACCCAGTACTTC.

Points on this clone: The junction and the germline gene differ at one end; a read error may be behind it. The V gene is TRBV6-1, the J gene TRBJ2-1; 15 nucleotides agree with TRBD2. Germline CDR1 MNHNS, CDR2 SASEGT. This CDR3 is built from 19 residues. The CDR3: CASREGGLAGGSSYNEQFF. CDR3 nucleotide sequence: TGTGCCAGCAGGGAAGGAGGACTAGCGGGGGGGAGCTCCTACAATGAGCAGTTCTTC.

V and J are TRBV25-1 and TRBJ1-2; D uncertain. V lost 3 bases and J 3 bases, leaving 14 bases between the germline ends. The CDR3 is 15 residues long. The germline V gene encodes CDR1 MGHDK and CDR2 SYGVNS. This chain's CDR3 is CASSDRKQQDYGYTF. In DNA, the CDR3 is TGTGCCAGCAGTGATAGGAAACAGCAGGACTATGGCTACACCTTC.